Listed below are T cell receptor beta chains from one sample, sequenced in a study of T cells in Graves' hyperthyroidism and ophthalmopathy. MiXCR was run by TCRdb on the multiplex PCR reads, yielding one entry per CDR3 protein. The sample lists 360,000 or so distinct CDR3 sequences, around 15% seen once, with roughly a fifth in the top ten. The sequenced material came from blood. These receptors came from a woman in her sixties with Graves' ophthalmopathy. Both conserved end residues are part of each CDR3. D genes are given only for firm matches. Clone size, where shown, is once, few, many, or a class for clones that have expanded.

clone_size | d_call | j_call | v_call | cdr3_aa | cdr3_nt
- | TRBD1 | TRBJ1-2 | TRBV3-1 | CASSRTGSSGGYTF | TGTGCCAGCAGCCGGACAGGGTCAAGCGGTGGCTACACCTTC
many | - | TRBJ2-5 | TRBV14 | CASSQEWAREETQYF | TGTGCCAGCAGCCAAGAATGGGCCAGGGAAGAGACCCAGTACTTC
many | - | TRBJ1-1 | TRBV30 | CAAGEKTEAFF | TGTGCCGCCGGGGAGAAGACTGAAGCTTTCTTT
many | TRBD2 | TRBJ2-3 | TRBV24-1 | CATSDLTSAQYF | TGTGCCACCAGTGATCTTACTAGCGCTCAGTATTTT
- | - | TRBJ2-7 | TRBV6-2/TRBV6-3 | CATGRAGGQYF | TGTGCCACCGGGCGAGCAGGCGGGCAGTACTTC
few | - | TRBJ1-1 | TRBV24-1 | CATSGSGGRTEAFF | TGTGCCACCAGTGGTTCGGGCGGTAGGACTGAAGCTTTCTTT
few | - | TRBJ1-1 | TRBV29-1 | CSVGGTGMLNTEAFF | TGCAGCGTGGGGGGTACAGGGATGCTAAATACTGAAGCTTTCTTT
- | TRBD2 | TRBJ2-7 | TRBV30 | CAWRLAGVYEQYF | TGTGCCTGGAGGCTAGCGGGAGTCTACGAGCAGTACTTC
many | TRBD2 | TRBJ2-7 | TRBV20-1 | CSARDRSAGVAYEQYF | TGCAGTGCTAGAGATCGATCAGCGGGAGTCGCCTACGAGCAGTACTTC
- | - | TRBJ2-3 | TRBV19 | CASSISTGRVDTQYF | TGTGCCAGTAGTATATCTACAGGGCGGGTGGATACGCAGTATTTT
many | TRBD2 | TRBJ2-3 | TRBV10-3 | CAIRAGTSGTDTQYF | TGTGCCATCAGGGCCGGGACTAGTGGCACAGATACGCAGTATTTT
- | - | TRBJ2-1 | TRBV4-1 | CASSQVRSGRGYNEQFF | TGCGCCAGCAGCCAAGTTCGTAGCGGCCGCGGATACAATGAGCAGTTCTTC
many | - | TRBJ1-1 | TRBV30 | CAWSNWGNTEAFF | TGTGCCTGGAGTAACTGGGGGAACACTGAAGCTTTCTTT
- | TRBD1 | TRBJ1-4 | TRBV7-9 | CASSLGAGGNEKLFF | TGTGCCAGCAGCTTAGGCGCAGGGGGGAATGAAAAACTGTTTTTT
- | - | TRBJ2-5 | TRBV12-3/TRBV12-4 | CASSPARGREGETQYF | TGTGCCAGCAGTCCAGCTCGCGGCAGAGAGGGAGAGACCCAGTACTTC
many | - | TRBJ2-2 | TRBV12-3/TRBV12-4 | CASSSGSTGELFF | TGTGCCAGCAGTTCGGGCAGCACCGGGGAGCTGTTTTTT
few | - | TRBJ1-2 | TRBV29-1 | CSVEDLPAGTLGYTF | TGCAGCGTTGAAGATCTCCCCGCAGGGACCTTGGGCTACACCTTC
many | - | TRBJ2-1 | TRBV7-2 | CASRPAGPTPGEQFF | TGTGCCAGCAGGCCGGCCGGGCCGACTCCTGGTGAGCAGTTCTTC
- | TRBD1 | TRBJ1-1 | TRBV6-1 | CASSDRQGWAEAFF | TGTGCCAGCAGTGACCGACAGGGTTGGGCTGAAGCTTTCTTT
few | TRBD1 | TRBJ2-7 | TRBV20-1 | CSARGTDLAYEQYF | TGCAGTGCTAGGGGGACAGATCTCGCCTACGAGCAGTACTTC
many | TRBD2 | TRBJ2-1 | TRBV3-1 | CASSPALAGGRNEQFF | TGTGCCAGCAGCCCAGCCCTAGCGGGAGGGCGGAATGAGCAGTTCTTC
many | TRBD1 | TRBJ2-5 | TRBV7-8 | CASSSDRAGETQYF | TGTGCCAGCAGCTCGGACAGGGCAGGAGAGACCCAGTACTTC
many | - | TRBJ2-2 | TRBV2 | CASNTGANTGELFF | TGTGCCAGCAATACAGGAGCGAACACCGGGGAGCTGTTTTTT
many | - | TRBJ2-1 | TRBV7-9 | CASSIGASDEQFF | TGTGCCAGCAGCATTGGGGCTAGCGATGAGCAGTTCTTC
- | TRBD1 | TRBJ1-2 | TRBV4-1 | CASSLPGQGNNYGYTF | TGCGCCAGCAGCCTTCCGGGACAGGGAAATAACTATGGCTACACCTTC
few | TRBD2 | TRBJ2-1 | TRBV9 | CASSGSSGRAPEQFF | TGTGCCAGCAGCGGTTCTAGCGGGAGGGCCCCTGAGCAGTTCTTC
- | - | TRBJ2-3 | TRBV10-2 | CASFHADTQYF | TGCGCCAGCTTCCACGCAGATACGCAGTATTTT
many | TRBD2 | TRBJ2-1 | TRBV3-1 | CASSPGTSGIDEQFF | TGTGCCAGCAGCCCCGGGACTAGCGGGATCGATGAGCAGTTCTTC
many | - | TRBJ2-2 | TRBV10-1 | CASSESSYTGELFF | TGCGCCAGCAGTGAGTCGTCTTACACCGGGGAGCTGTTTTTT
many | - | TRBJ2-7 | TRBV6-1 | CASSYDGGRVYEQYF | TGTGCCAGCAGTTACGATGGCGGCAGAGTTTACGAGCAGTACTTC
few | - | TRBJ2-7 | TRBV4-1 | CASRNPGEYEQYF | TGCGCCAGCAGGAACCCAGGGGAGTACGAGCAGTACTTC
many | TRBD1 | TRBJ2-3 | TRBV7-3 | CASSYRGENADTQYF | TGTGCCAGCAGCTACAGGGGGGAGAATGCAGATACGCAGTATTTT
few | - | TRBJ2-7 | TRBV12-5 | CASRLSPFDEQYF | TGTGCTAGTCGACTCAGCCCATTTGACGAGCAGTACTTC
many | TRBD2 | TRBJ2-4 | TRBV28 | CASSRTSGSGGNIQYF | TGTGCCAGCAGCCGTACTAGCGGGAGTGGTGGAAACATTCAGTACTTC
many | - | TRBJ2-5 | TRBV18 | CASSRREETQYF | TGTGCCAGCTCACGGCGGGAAGAGACCCAGTACTTC
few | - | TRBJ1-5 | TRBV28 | CASSFPGLRPQHF | TGTGCCAGCAGTTTTCCCGGCCTCAGGCCCCAGCATTTT
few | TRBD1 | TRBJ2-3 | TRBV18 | CASSPPDTVRDRVADTQYF | TGTGCCAGCTCACCACCGGATACCGTCCGGGACAGGGTAGCAGATACGCAGTATTTT
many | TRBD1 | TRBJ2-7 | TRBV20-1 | CSADRTLYEQYF | TGCAGTGCGGACAGGACCCTCTACGAGCAGTACTTC
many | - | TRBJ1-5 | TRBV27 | CASSPTPGVDQPQHF | TGTGCCAGCAGCCCAACCCCAGGGGTAGATCAGCCCCAGCATTTT
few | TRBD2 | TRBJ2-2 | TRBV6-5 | CASSWDGRATGELFF | TGTGCCAGCAGTTGGGACGGGAGGGCAACCGGGGAGCTGTTTTTT
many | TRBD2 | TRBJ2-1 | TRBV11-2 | CASSLEGGLDEQFF | TGTGCCAGCAGCTTAGAGGGAGGGTTGGATGAGCAGTTCTTC
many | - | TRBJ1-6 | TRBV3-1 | CASSQEGTAYNSPLHF | TGTGCCAGCAGCCAAGAGGGAACAGCCTATAATTCACCCCTCCACTTT
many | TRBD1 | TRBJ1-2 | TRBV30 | CAWSSIGDGQDGYTF | TGTGCCTGGAGCTCTATAGGGGACGGACAGGATGGCTACACCTTC
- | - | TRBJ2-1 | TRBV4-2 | CASSQEGPNEQFF | TGTGCCAGCAGCCAAGAAGGGCCCAATGAGCAGTTCTTC
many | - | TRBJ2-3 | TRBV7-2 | CASSLTPGTPKDTQYF | TGTGCCAGCAGCCTTACCCCCGGGACACCGAAAGATACGCAGTATTTT
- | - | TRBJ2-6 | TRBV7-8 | CASSPKGGLGGANVLTF | TGTGCCAGCAGCCCCAAGGGGGGGTTAGGTGGGGCCAACGTCCTGACTTTC
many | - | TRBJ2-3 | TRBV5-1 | CASSLFGSGEVTDTQYF | TGCGCCAGCAGCTTGTTTGGGTCGGGAGAGGTCACAGATACGCAGTATTTT
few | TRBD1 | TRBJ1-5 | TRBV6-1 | CASRGTGGTYQPQHF | TGTGCCAGCAGGGGGACAGGGGGTACCTATCAGCCCCAGCATTTT
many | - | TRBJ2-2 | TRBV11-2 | CASSPGVRPGELFF | TGTGCCAGCAGCCCGGGAGTCCGGCCCGGGGAGCTGTTTTTT
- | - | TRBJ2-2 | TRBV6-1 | CASSRETNTGELFF | TGTGCCAGCAGCCGGGAGACTAACACCGGGGAGCTGTTTTTT
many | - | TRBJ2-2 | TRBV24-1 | CATSDPGEANTGELFF | TGTGCCACCAGTGACCCCGGCGAAGCTAACACCGGGGAGCTGTTTTTT
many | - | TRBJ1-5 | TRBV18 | CASSSGHTGNQPQHF | TGTGCCAGCTCATCCGGACACACGGGCAATCAGCCCCAGCATTTT
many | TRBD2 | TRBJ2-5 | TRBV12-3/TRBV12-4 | CASSLLAGGGETQYF | TGTGCCAGCAGCCTCCTAGCGGGAGGGGGTGAGACCCAGTACTTC
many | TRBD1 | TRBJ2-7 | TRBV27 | CASSITGTGGNEQYF | TGTGCCAGCAGTATTACCGGGACAGGAGGGAACGAGCAGTACTTC
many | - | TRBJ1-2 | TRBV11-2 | CASSLDNRLGYGYTF | TGTGCCAGCAGCTTAGATAACAGACTCGGCTATGGCTACACCTTC
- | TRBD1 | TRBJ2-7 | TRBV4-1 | CASSQEGQGYEQYF | TGCGCCAGCAGCCAGGAAGGACAGGGGTACGAGCAGTACTTC
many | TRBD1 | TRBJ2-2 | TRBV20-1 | CSARSTGWAGELFF | TGCAGTGCTAGGTCGACAGGGTGGGCCGGGGAGCTGTTTTTT
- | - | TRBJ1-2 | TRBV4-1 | CASSQSSSQGPSGYTF | TGCGCCAGCAGCCAAAGTAGTAGCCAGGGGCCCTCTGGCTACACCTTC
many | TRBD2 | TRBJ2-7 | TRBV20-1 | CSARDRELAGVSYEQYF | TGCAGTGCTAGAGATCGGGAGCTAGCGGGGGTCTCCTACGAGCAGTACTTC
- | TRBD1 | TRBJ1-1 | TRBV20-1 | CRVSGGLNTEAFF | TGCAGGGTATCAGGGGGCTTAAACACTGAAGCTTTCTTT